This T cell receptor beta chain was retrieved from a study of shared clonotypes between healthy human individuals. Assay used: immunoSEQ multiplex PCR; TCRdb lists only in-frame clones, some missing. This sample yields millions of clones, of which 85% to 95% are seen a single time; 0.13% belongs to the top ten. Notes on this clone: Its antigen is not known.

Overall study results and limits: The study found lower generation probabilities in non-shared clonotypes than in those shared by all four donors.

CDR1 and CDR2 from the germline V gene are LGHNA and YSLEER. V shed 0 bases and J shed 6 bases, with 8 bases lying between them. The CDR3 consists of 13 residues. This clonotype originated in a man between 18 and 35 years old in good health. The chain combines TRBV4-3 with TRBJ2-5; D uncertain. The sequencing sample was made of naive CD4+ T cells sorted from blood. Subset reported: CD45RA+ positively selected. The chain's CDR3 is CASSQDFLQTQYF. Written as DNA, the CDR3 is TGCGCCAGCAGCCAAGATTTTCTCCAGACCCAGTACTTC.